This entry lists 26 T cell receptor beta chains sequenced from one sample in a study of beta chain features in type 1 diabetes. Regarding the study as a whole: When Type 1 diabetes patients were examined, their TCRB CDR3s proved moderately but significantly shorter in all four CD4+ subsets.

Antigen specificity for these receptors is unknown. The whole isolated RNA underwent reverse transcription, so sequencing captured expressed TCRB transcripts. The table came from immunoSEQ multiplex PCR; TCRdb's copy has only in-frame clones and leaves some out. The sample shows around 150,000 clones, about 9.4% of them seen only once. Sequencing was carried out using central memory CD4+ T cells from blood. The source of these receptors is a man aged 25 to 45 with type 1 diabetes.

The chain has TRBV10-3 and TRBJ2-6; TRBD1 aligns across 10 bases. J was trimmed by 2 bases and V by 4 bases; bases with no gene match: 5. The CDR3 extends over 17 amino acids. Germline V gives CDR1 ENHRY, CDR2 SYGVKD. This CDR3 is CAISASGTGAGANVLTF. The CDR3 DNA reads TGTGCCATCAGTGCCTCCGGGACAGGGGCTGGGGCCAACGTCCTGACTTTC.

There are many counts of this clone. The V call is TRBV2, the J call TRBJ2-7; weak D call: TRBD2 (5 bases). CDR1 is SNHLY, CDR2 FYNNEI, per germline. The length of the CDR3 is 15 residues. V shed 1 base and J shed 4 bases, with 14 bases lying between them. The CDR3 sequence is CASSEDISGSYEQYF. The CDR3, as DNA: TGTGCCAGCAGTGAAGATATAAGCGGTTCATACGAGCAGTACTTC.

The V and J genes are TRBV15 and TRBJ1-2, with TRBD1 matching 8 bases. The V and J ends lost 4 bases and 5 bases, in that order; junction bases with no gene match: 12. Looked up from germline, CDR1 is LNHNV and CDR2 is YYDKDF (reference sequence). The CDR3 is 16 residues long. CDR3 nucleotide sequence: TGTGCCACCAGCACCGGACAGGGTGGGCCGGGGTATGGCTACACCTTC. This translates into CATSTGQGGPGYGYTF.

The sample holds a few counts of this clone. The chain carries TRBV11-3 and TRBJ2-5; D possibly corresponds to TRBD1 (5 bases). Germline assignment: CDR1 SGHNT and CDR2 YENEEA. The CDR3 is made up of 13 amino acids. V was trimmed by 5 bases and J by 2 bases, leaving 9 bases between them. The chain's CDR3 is CASSVTVQETQYF. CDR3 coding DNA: TGTGCCAGCAGCGTGACAGTACAAGAGACCCAGTACTTC. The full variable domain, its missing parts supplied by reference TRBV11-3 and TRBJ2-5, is EAGVVQSPRYKIIEKKQPVAFWCNPISGHNTLYWYLQNLGQGPELLIRYENEEAVDDSQLPKDRFSAERLKGVDSTLKIQPAELGDSAVYLCASSVTVQETQYFGPGTRLLVL.

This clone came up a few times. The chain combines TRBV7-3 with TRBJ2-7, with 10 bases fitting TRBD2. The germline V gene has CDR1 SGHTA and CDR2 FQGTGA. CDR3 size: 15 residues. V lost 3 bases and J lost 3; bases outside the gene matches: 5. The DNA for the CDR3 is TGTGCCAGCAGCTTCCGGACTAGCGGAAACTACGAGCAGTACTTC. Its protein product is CASSFRTSGNYEQYF. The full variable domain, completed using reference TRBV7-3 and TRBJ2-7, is GAGVSQTPSNKVTEKGKYVELRCDPISGHTALYWYRQSLGQGPEFLIYFQGTGAADDSGLPNDRFFAVRPEGSVSTLKIQRTERGDSAVYLCASSFRTSGNYEQYFGPGTRLTVT.

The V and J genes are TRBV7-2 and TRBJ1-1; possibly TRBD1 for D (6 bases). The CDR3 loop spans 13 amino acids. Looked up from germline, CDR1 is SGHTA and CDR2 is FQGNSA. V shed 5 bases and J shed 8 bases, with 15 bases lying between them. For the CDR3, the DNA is TGTGCCAGCAGCCCGTACAGGGTAGGAGAAGCTTTCTTT. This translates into CASSPYRVGEAFF.

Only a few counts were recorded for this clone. CDR3 sequence reads: CAWSVGTGSYEQYF. The CDR3 coding sequence is TGTGCCTGGAGTGTAGGGACAGGCTCCTACGAGCAGTACTTC. The chain links TRBV30 to TRBJ2-7; 8 nucleotides match TRBD1. Trimming took 0 bases from V and 0 from J; bases not matched to a gene: 1. Germline CDR1 reads GTSNPN; CDR2 reads SVGIG (reference sequence). CDR3 length equals 14 residues.

The CDR3 is CASSKRCMKLGYGYTF. CDR3 nucleotide sequence: TGTGCCAGCAGCAAACGCTGCATGAAACTTGGCTATGGCTACACCTTC. The V gene is TRBV21-1, the J gene TRBJ1-2. TRBV21-1 represents a pseudogene. CDR3 length: 16 residues.

CDR3 nucleotides: TGTGCCAGCAGTAGGCCAGGGTTTAATCAGCCCCAGCATTTT. Its translation: CASSRPGFNQPQHF. The gene calls are TRBV27 and TRBJ1-5; tentative D call: TRBD1 (5 bases). V lost 5 bases and J 4 bases, leaving 12 bases between the germline ends. The germline CDR1 and CDR2 sequences are MNHEY and SMNVEV (reference sequence). The CDR3 consists of 14 residues.

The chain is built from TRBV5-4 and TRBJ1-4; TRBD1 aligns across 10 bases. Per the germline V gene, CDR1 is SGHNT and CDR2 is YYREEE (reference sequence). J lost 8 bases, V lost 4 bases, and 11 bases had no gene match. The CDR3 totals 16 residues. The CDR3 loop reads CASSEKTGTGDEKLFF. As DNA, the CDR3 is TGTGCCAGCAGCGAGAAGACCGGGACAGGGGACGAAAAACTGTTTTTT. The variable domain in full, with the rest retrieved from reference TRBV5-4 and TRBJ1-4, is ETGVTQSPTHLIKTRGQQVTLRCSSQSGHNTVSWYQQALGQGPQFIFQYYREEENGRGNFPPRFSGLQFPNYSSELNVNALELDDSALYLCASSEKTGTGDEKLFFGSGTQLSVL.

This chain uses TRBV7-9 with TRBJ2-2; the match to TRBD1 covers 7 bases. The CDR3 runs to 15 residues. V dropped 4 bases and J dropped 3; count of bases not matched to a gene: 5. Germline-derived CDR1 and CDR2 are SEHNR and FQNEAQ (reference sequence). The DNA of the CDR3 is TGTGCCAGCAGCTCCAGACAGGGCCACACCGGGGAGCTGTTTTTT. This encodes CASSSRQGHTGELFF.

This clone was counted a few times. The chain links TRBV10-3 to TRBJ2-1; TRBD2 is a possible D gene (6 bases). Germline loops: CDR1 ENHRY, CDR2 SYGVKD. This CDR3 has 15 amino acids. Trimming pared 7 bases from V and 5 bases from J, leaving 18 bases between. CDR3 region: CAIKKAGLAHNEQFF. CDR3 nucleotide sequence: TGTGCCATCAAGAAGGCTGGGCTAGCGCACAATGAGCAGTTCTTC.

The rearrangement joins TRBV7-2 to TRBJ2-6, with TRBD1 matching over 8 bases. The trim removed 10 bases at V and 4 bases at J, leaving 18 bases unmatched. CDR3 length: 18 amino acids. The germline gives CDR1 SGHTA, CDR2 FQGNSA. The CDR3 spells CAIQMRATGVWGANVLTF. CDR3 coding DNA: TGTGCCATTCAGATGAGGGCGACAGGGGTGTGGGGGGCCAACGTCCTGACTTTC.

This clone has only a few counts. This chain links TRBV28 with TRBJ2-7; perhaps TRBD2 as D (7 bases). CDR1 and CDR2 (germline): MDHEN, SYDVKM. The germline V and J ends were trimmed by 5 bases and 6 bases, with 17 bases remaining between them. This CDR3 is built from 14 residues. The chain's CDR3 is CASSGVAGAREQYF. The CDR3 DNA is TGTGCCAGCAGTGGAGTGGCGGGGGCTCGCGAGCAGTACTTC.

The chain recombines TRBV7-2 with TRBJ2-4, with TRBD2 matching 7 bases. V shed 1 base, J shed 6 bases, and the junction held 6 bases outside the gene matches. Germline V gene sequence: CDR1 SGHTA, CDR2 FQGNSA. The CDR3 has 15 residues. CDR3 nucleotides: TGTGCCAGCAGCTTAGATTCTTCGGGGGGAAACATTCAGTACTTC. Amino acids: CASSLDSSGGNIQYF.

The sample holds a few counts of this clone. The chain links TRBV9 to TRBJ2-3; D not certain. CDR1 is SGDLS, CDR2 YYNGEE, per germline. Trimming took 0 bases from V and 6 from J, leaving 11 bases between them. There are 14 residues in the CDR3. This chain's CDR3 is CASSVGLTVDTQYF. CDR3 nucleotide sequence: TGTGCCAGCAGCGTAGGACTCACGGTGGATACGCAGTATTTT.

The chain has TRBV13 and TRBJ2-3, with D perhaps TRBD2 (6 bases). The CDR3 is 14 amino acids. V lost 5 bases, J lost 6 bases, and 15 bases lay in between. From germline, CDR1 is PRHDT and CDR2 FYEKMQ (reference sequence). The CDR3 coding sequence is TGTGCCAGCAGCCTCCGACTAGTGGGGGATACGCAGTATTTT. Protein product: CASSLRLVGDTQYF.

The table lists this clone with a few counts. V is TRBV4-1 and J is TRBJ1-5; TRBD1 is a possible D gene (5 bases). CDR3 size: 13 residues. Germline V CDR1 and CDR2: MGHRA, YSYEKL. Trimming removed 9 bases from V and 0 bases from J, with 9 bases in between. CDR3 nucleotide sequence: TGCGCCAGTGCCAGGGTTAGCAATCAGCCCCAGCATTTT. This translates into CASARVSNQPQHF.

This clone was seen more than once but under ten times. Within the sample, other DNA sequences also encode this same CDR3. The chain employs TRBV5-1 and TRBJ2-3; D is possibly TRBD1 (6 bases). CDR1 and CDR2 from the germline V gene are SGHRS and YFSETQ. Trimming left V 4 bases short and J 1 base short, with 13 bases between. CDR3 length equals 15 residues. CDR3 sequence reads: CASSLSAGGTDTQYF. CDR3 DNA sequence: TGCGCCAGCAGCCTATCTGCAGGGGGCACAGATACGCAGTATTTT.

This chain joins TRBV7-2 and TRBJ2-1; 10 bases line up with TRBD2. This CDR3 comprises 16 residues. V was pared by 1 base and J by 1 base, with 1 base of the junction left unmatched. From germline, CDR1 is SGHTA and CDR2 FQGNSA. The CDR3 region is CASSLGTSGSYNEQFF. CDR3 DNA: TGTGCCAGCAGCTTAGGGACTAGCGGATCCTACAATGAGCAGTTCTTC.

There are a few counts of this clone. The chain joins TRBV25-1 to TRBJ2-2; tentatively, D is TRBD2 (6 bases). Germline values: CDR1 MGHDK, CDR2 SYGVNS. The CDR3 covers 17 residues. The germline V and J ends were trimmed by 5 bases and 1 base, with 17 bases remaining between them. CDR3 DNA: TGTGCCAGCAGTACCTCAGCCGGGCGGGAGAACACCGGGGAGCTGTTTTTT. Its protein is CASSTSAGRENTGELFF.

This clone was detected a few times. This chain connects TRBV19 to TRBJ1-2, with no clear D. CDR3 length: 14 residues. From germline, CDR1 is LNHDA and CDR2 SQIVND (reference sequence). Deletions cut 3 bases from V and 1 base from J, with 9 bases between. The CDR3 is CASSIGTGNYGYTF. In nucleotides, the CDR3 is TGTGCCAGTAGTATCGGAACGGGTAACTATGGCTACACCTTC.

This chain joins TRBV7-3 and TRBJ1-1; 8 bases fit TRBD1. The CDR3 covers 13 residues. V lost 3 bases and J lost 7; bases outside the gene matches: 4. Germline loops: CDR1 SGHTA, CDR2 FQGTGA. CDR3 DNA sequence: TGTGCCAGCAGCTTTACCGGGACAGGTGAAGCTTTCTTT. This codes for CASSFTGTGEAFF.

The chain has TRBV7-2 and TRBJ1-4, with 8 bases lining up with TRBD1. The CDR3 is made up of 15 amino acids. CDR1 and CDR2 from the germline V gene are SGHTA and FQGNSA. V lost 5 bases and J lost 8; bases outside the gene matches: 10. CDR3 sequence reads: CASSQSGGAGEKLFF. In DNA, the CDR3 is TGTGCCAGCAGCCAATCAGGGGGCGCTGGGGAAAAACTGTTTTTT.

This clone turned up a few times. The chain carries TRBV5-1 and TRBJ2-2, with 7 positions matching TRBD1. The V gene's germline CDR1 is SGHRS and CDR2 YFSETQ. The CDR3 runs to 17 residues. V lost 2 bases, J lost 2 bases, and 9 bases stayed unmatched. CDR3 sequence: CASSLQPGTVNTGELFF. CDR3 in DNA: TGCGCCAGCAGCTTACAACCAGGGACAGTTAACACCGGGGAGCTGTTTTTT.

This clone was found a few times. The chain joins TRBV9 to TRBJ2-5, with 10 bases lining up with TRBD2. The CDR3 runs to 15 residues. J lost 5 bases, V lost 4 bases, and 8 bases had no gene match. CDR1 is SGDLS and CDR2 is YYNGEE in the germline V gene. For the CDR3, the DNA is TGTGCCAGCAGCTTTGCTAGCGGGAGAGGGGAGACCCAGTACTTC. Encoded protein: CASSFASGRGETQYF. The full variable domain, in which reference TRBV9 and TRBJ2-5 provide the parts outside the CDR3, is DSGVTQTPKHLITATGQRVTLRCSPRSGDLSVYWYQQSLDQGLQFLIQYYNGEERAKGNILERFSAQQFPDLHSELNLSSLELGDSALYFCASSFASGRGETQYFGPGTRLLVL.